Each of the 30 T cell receptor beta chains below was sequenced from the same sample in a study of post-analysis software for immune sequencing data. Tagging with unique molecular identifiers was a feature of the TCR beta cDNA libraries. From the PCR reads, TCRdb called clonotypes with MiXCR, one entry per CDR3 protein. The sample consists of about 560,000 distinct CDR3 sequences, 40% to 50% of them appearing once. What these receptors recognize is not known. Study-wide results and caveats: There were five or six TRBV segments more frequent in patients than controls, and TRBV5-6, TRBV5-1 and TRBV20-1 were among them.

The sequencing sample was made of blood. Every receptor here comes from a girl under 18 with multiple sclerosis.

The rearrangement joins TRBV20-1 to TRBJ2-1, with 12 bases matching TRBD2. There are 16 residues in the CDR3. V lost 2 bases and J lost 8; bases outside the gene matches: 10. Germline V gene lookup returns CDR1 DFQATT and CDR2 SNEGSKA (reference sequence). The CDR3 DNA is TGCAGTGCTAGACCCCACGGACTAGCGGGGCGCGATGAGCAGTTCTTC. Translated: CSARPHGLAGRDEQFF.

This sequence joins TRBV5-4 and TRBJ2-1, with D tentatively TRBD2 (6 bases). Per the germline V gene, CDR1 is SGHNT and CDR2 is YYREEE (reference sequence). The ends were cut back, 4 bases at V and 6 bases at J, with 11 bases in the middle. This CDR3 has 13 amino acids. This chain's CDR3 is CASSPGTFNEQFF. The CDR3 DNA reads as TGTGCCAGCAGCCCCGGGACTTTCAATGAGCAGTTCTTC.

A few counts support this clonotype. The chain uses TRBV5-1 and TRBJ1-2; D gene uncertain. CDR1 is SGHRS, CDR2 YFSETQ, per germline. The ends were cut back, 4 bases at V and 8 bases at J, with 21 bases in the middle. The CDR3 is 15 amino acids. The CDR3 DNA follows: TGCGCCAGCAGCCCGGCTTCTGAGGATTCGGAGGGCTACACCTTC. This encodes CASSPASEDSEGYTF.

This clonotype was counted between two and nine times. The CDR3 sequence: CASSQDPLAALHF. DNA of the CDR3: TGTGCCAGCAGCCAAGATCCCCTTGCGGCCCTCCACTTT. The chain recombines TRBV14 with TRBJ1-6; D not resolved. V lost 0 bases to trimming and J lost 14 bases, with 11 bases between them. Germline assignment: CDR1 SGHDN and CDR2 FVKESK. CDR3 size: 13 residues.

This clonotype was observed a few times. The J gene is TRBJ2-5, the V gene TRBV3-1; D is perhaps TRBD1 (5 bases). V shed 0 bases and J shed 7 bases, with 12 bases lying between them. The CDR3 contains 14 residues. The germline CDR1 and CDR2 sequences are LGHDT and YNNKEL (reference sequence). The CDR3 region has the DNA TGTGCCAGCAGCCAAGACACCAGCCAGGGGACCCAGTACTTC. Protein: CASSQDTSQGTQYF.

The chain couples TRBV10-3 to TRBJ2-5; TRBD1 agrees at 9 bases. CDR1 and CDR2 (germline): ENHRY, SYGVKD. The length of the CDR3 is 15 residues. J lost 4 bases, V lost 1 base, and 4 bases had no gene match. The CDR3 DNA is TGTGCCATCAGTGAGTGGAGACAGGGGGGAGAGACCCAGTACTTC. It encodes CAISEWRQGGETQYF.

The rearrangement links TRBV12-3 or TRBV12-4 to TRBJ2-7; TRBD1 is a possible D gene (5 bases). V lost 1 base and J 5 bases, leaving 12 bases between the germline ends. The CDR3 runs 14 residues. This CDR3 is CASSLVSRVDEQYF. DNA of the CDR3: TGTGCCAGCAGTTTAGTAAGCAGGGTTGACGAGCAGTACTTC.

This chain connects TRBV25-1 to TRBJ1-2, with D perhaps TRBD1 (6 bases). The CDR3 runs to 15 residues. Germline assignment: CDR1 MGHDK and CDR2 SYGVNS. Trimming shortened V by 2 bases and J by 6 bases, and 16 bases separated the two germline ends. The chain's CDR3 is CASSERFARGDGYTF. CDR3 sequence (DNA): TGTGCCAGCAGTGAAAGGTTCGCCAGGGGTGATGGCTACACCTTC.

The chain has TRBV7-8 and TRBJ1-2, with 9 bases identical to TRBD1. Germline V CDR1 and CDR2: SGHVS, FQNEAQ. There are 16 residues in the CDR3. Trimming took 5 bases from V and 6 from J; bases not matched to a gene: 13. CDR3 in DNA: TGTGCCAGCAGCGAGGACAGGGGCGACGCGGTGGATGGCTACACCTTC. This codes for CASSEDRGDAVDGYTF.

This chain links TRBV7-2 with TRBJ1-5, with a weak D call TRBD1 (5 bases). The CDR3 loop spans 14 amino acids. Trimming stripped 2 bases from V and 6 bases from J, with 11 bases between. Germline values: CDR1 SGHTA, CDR2 FQGNSA. CDR3 protein: CASSLWGVLQPQHF. The CDR3 coding sequence is TGTGCCAGCAGCTTATGGGGGGTTCTTCAGCCCCAGCATTTT. Combining the CDR3 with reference TRBV7-2 and TRBJ1-5 gives the whole variable domain GAGVSQSPSNKVTEKGKDVELRCDPISGHTALYWYRQSLGQGLEFLIYFQGNSAPDKSGLPSDRFSAERTGGSVSTLTIQRTQQEDSAVYLCASSLWGVLQPQHFGDGTRLSIL.

This rearrangement joins TRBV11-3 to TRBJ2-3, with D perhaps TRBD1 (5 bases). CDR1 and CDR2 from the germline V gene are SGHNT and YENEEA. V lost 1 base, J lost 2 bases, and 13 bases lay in between. The CDR3 covers 16 residues. CDR3 in amino acids: CASSLADKRNTDTQYF. The CDR3 DNA is TGTGCCAGCAGCTTAGCGGACAAACGGAACACAGATACGCAGTATTTT.

This clonotype was found many times. The genes are TRBV11-2 and TRBJ2-7; 8 bases map to TRBD1. Germline assignment: CDR1 SGHAT and CDR2 FQNNGV. The CDR3 extends over 13 amino acids. V lost 4 bases, J lost 2 bases, and 1 base stayed unmatched. CDR3 protein: CASSSTGAYEQYF. The DNA of the CDR3 is TGTGCCAGCAGCTCGACAGGGGCCTACGAGCAGTACTTC.

The table lists this clonotype with a count of one. The rearrangement uses TRBV6-1 and TRBJ2-7; 9 bases fit TRBD1. The trim removed 5 bases at V and 4 bases at J, leaving 9 bases unmatched. Looked up from germline, CDR1 is MNHNS and CDR2 is SASEGT. The CDR3 totals 15 residues. The CDR3 region has the DNA TGTGCCAGCAGTTCCCGGACAGGGGTGTTGTACGAGCAGTACTTC. Protein product: CASSSRTGVLYEQYF.

Notes on this clonotype: Compared with germline, one end of the junction differs, possibly owing to a read error. V usage is TRBV12-3 or TRBV12-4 and J usage is TRBJ2-5; D perhaps matches TRBD1 (5 bases). The CDR3 consists of 14 residues. Here the CDR3 reads CASSLTKGHETLYF. CDR3 nucleotide sequence: TGTGCCAGCAGTTTAACCAAGGGGCATGAGACCCTGTACTTC.

The genes are TRBV7-9 and TRBJ2-7; TRBD2 matches 7 bases. The CDR3 totals 15 residues. CDR1 and CDR2 from the germline V gene are SEHNR and FQNEAQ (reference sequence). The J segment lost 6 bases and the V segment lost 5 bases, leaving 13 bases of the junction unmatched. The CDR3 loop reads CASSTRETSLGEQYF. In nucleotides, the CDR3 is TGTGCCAGCAGCACCCGGGAGACTAGCCTCGGCGAGCAGTACTTC.

With respect to this clonotype: A much bigger clone sits one base away, suggesting this may be a read error. V and J are TRBV20-1 and TRBJ2-7, with 7 bases identical to TRBD2. This CDR3 has 11 residues. Germline V gene data show CDR1 as DFQATT and CDR2 as SNEGSKA (reference sequence). CDR3 amino acids: CSAPRGSERYF. DNA for the CDR3: TGCAGTGCTCCGCGGGGGAGCGAGCGGTACTTC.

This clonotype came up a few times. The CDR3, as DNA: TGTGCCAGCAGCCCACGCAGGGCCGGACACTATGGCTACACCTTC. Translation gives CASSPRRAGHYGYTF. The J gene is TRBJ1-2, the V gene TRBV6-5, with D tentatively TRBD1 (5 bases). The CDR3 is 15 residues long. V was trimmed by 6 bases and J by 3 bases, leaving 17 bases between them. Germline lookup yields CDR1 MNHEY and CDR2 SVGAGI.

The chain joins TRBV29-1 to TRBJ1-1; a weak D match, TRBD1 (5 bases). Trimming took 8 bases from V and 8 from J, leaving 15 bases between them. Germline lookup yields CDR1 SQVTM and CDR2 ANQGSEA. This CDR3 contains 11 residues. This CDR3 is CSTRGASEAFF. The DNA for the CDR3 is TGCAGCACCCGAGGGGCCTCCGAAGCTTTCTTT.

The gene calls are TRBV5-1 and TRBJ1-1, with D possibly matching TRBD1 (6 bases). The CDR3 covers 14 residues. V was clipped by 7 bases and J by 6 bases, with 19 bases between them. In germline, CDR1 is SGHRS, CDR2 YFSETQ. The CDR3 sequence is CASGGGKDFAEAFF. For the CDR3, the DNA is TGCGCCAGCGGAGGGGGGAAAGATTTCGCTGAAGCTTTCTTT.

The chain employs TRBV20-1 and TRBJ1-2; no clear D. Germline assignment: CDR1 DFQATT and CDR2 SNEGSKA (reference sequence). Trimming shortened V by 0 bases and J by 3 bases, and 8 bases separated the two germline ends. This CDR3 has 13 amino acids. In DNA, the CDR3 is TGCAGTGCTAGAGATACGGCTCACTATGGCTACACCTTC. Residues: CSARDTAHYGYTF.

The rearrangement links TRBV4-1 to TRBJ2-7; 8 bases agree with TRBD2. After removal of 2 bases from V and 7 bases from J, the junction contained 7 bases not matched to a gene. There are 14 residues in the CDR3. Per germline, CDR1 MGHRA and CDR2 YSYEKL. CDR3 sequence (DNA): TGCGCCAGCAGCCAAACTAGCGGCCCCGAGGAGCAGTACTTC. The encoded protein is CASSQTSGPEEQYF.

This clonotype was seen once. CDR3 region: CASSLETGLKLFF. The CDR3, as DNA: TGTGCCAGCAGCTTGGAGACAGGCCTCAAACTGTTTTTT. The chain links TRBV7-8 to TRBJ1-4, with D maybe TRBD1 (6 bases). V was cut by 3 bases and J by 11 bases, with 13 bases left in between. Per the germline V gene, CDR1 is SGHVS and CDR2 is FQNEAQ. There are 13 residues in the CDR3.

The chain uses TRBV12-1 and TRBJ1-5; the table calls TRBD1, which could not be checked here. TRBV12-1 counts as a pseudogene. CDR3 length equals 18 residues. CDR3 protein: CASSFVAGGGYSNQPQHF. CDR3 in DNA: TGTGCCAGCAGCTTTGTCGCAGGGGGCGGATATAGCAATCAGCCCCAGCATTTT.

The chain employs TRBV5-1 and TRBJ2-7, with 8 nucleotides matching TRBD1. CDR1 and CDR2 (germline): SGHRS, YFSETQ. The CDR3 totals 15 residues. J gave up 5 bases and V 4 bases, and 11 bases lay outside the gene matches. The CDR3 DNA follows: TGCGCCAGCAGCCCTCGGACAGGGTACGTTGACGAGCAGTACTTC. The encoded protein is CASSPRTGYVDEQYF.

The rearrangement joins TRBV13 to TRBJ2-7; TRBD1 aligns across 7 bases. The V and J ends lost 2 bases and 0 bases, in that order; junction bases with no gene match: 4. Germline V gene sequence: CDR1 PRHDT, CDR2 FYEKMQ (reference sequence). CDR3 size: 15 residues. The CDR3 DNA reads as TGTGCCAGCAGCTTACGCTACAGGGGCTCCTACGAGCAGTACTTC. Protein product: CASSLRYRGSYEQYF.

The rearrangement joins TRBV5-1 to TRBJ2-6; D possibly corresponds to TRBD2 (5 bases). The CDR3 length is 16 residues. The germline V and J ends were trimmed by 3 bases and 4 bases, with 14 bases remaining between them. Germline CDR1 is SGHRS and CDR2 is YFSETQ. CDR3 nucleotide sequence: TGCGCCAGCAGCTCAGGTGGCGGGCCCGGGGCCAACGTCCTGACTTTC. Its translation: CASSSGGGPGANVLTF.

This clonotype was seen more than once but under ten times. J is TRBJ2-5 and V is TRBV12-3 or TRBV12-4, with 7 bases lining up with TRBD1. V shed 3 bases and J 4 bases; nucleotides not matched to a gene: 2. There are 13 residues in the CDR3. This chain's CDR3 is CASSFEGAETQYF. In DNA form, the CDR3 reads TGTGCCAGCAGTTTTGAGGGGGCAGAGACCCAGTACTTC.

This clonotype was found a few times. This chain joins TRBV5-4 and TRBJ2-1; TRBD1 is a possible D gene (7 bases). This CDR3 has 15 amino acids. Trimming cost V 1 base and J 6 bases, with 14 bases left between them. Germline V gene data show CDR1 as SGHNT and CDR2 as YYREEE (reference sequence). DNA of the CDR3: TGTGCCAGCAGCTTGACCGCGGGACAGATCAATGAGCAGTTCTTC. Protein sequence: CASSLTAGQINEQFF.

J is TRBJ2-1 and V is TRBV5-1; no definite D call. The length of the CDR3 is 19 residues. CDR1 is SGHRS and CDR2 is YFSETQ in the germline V gene. V dropped 4 bases and J dropped 3 bases, with 26 bases sitting between them. The CDR3 reads CASSPELGAGTESYNEQFF. DNA for the CDR3: TGCGCCAGCAGCCCCGAATTGGGTGCCGGAACAGAGAGCTACAATGAGCAGTTCTTC. Full variable domain (rest looked up from reference TRBV5-1 and TRBJ2-1): KAGVTQTPRYLIKTRGQQVTLSCSPISGHRSVSWYQQTPGQGLQFLFEYFSETQRNKGNFPGRFSGRQFSNSRSEMNVSTLELGDSALYLCASSPELGAGTESYNEQFFGPGTRLTVL.

Turning to this clonotype: A read error may be the cause here, since a much bigger clone is one base away. This chain connects TRBV6-1 to TRBJ1-1; D is ambiguous. This CDR3 is 13 amino acids long. CDR1 is MNHNS, CDR2 SASEGT, per germline. The CDR3 here is CASNEAENTEAFF. Written as DNA, the CDR3 is TGTGCCAGCAATGAAGCGGAGAACACTGAAGCTTTCTTT.